This T cell receptor (beta chain) was identified during a study of blood T cells in healthy people across ages (dated by TCRdb to 2013 to 2016). Describing the broader study: In model experiments, template switching captured about one uniquely barcoded TCR beta cDNA molecule for every two T cells. Using deep sequencing normalized with unique cDNA molecular identifiers, the study measured how TCR beta repertoire diversity changes with age. To avoid experimental bias, donors of different ages were spread randomly across the sequencing lanes. Using the same blood draw, the study looked at two additional independent replicas of 1 million unique cDNA reads for two donors, one aged 18 to 29 and the other aged 80 or older. Four age groups were formed from the donors: young (average roughly 15 years), middle-aged (approximately 40), aged (roughly 59) and long-lived (around 80). What the study reported, not specific to this receptor: Observed TCR beta diversity per million T cells fell roughly linearly with age, and a significant reduction was already apparent by age roughly 40. Compared with the aged group, the long-lived group had more naive CD4+ T cells, fewer expanded clones and increased TCR diversity, a pattern suggesting age selection. Conclusive comparison of naive and antigen-experienced compartments was prevented by the profiling of bulk unsorted PBMCs. Estimates of total diversity based on one million sequenced T cells were considered lower bounds and underestimates. Because the CMV infection status of the donors was unknown, age-related changes in expanded clonotypes may potentially have been confounded. The percentage of naive T cells measured by flow cytometry correlated strongly with observed TCR beta diversity.

Reading the germline V gene (reference sequence) gives CDR1 SEHNR and CDR2 FQNEAQ. V lost 7 bases and J lost 8 bases, and the count of bases not matched to a germline gene is 11. There are 14 amino acids in the CDR3, from cysteine to phenylalanine inclusive. CDR3 DNA only is kept here, 42 bases in frame from base 1. Donors were approximately 42 systemically healthy Caucasian individuals from Russia aged roughly 6 to 100 years. About 9.6 milliliters of peripheral blood were collected from each donor into EDTA-treated Vacutainer tubes. Ficoll-Paque density-gradient centrifugation was used to isolate PBMCs, with at least 6.5 million per sample. Total RNA was extracted from PBMCs with Trizol reagent, with at least 5.5 micrograms obtained per sample. The percentages of naive CD45RAhigh/CD27high T cells were determined by flow cytometry on a PBMC aliquot from every donor. Worth noting for this clonotype: The antigen it recognizes is unknown. No base qualities exist here, and no much larger clone lies one base off it.

Library prep was done by 5' RACE. These reads were obtained on an Illumina HiSeq 2500. A second roughly 6 to 11 cycle PCR used a sample-barcoded 5' primer and a J-beta primer mix. A unique molecular identifier was introduced onto each TCR beta cDNA molecule by a template-switch 5' adaptor carrying 12 random nucleotides. Each sample yielded at least 2.5 million CDR3-containing paired-end reads. The Mint cDNA synthesis kit, primed by a TRBC-specific oligonucleotide, was used to synthesize first-strand cDNA from all RNA. Following uracil-DNA glycosylase treatment, a first 18-cycle PCR with universal primers M1SS and BC2_uni_R was performed on all cDNA. Per the authors' processing: Normalization of each sample was performed by random selection of 1 million high-quality reads, each carrying a distinct molecular identifier. Reads with shared molecular identifiers were discarded instead of being binned into consensus sequences. MiTCR, with a Q25 quality threshold and the strictest error-elimination algorithm, was used for CDR3 identification, clonotype clustering and error correction. A nonparametric unseen species model with Euler transformation was used to estimate lower-bound total TCR beta diversity. TCRdb cleaned the public reads at Q25 with fastp, built clones with MiXCR and kept in-frame beta chains. Each CDR3 protein gets just one entry, which takes the most common genes and DNA from the rows behind it. TCRdb assigned the V and J calls; the authors' analysis was not used. The sample data list hundreds of thousands of distinct CDR3 sequences, and 40% to 45% of these were observed just once. Clones ranked in the top ten supply 30% of the sample.

The rearranged segments are TRBV7-9 and TRBJ2-1; 7 central nucleotides agree with TRBD2. Sequencing was performed on blood. The TCR sequence derives from a man older than 75 in good health. The DNA sequence is TGTGCCAGCACCGGGGGGACCGTGCTCGATGAGCAGTTCTTC. This sequence encodes CASTGGTVLDEQFF.